This note documents a single T cell receptor (beta chain) sequence. What it recognizes is unknown. The data are from a study of CD8 T cells in ankylosing spondylitis. Whole-study results and caveats: Some of the motif variants had earlier been found in reactive arthritis patients' fluid and blood. Disease-linked clones displayed a CD8+ phenotype and appeared relatively rarely in peripheral blood. Among TCR beta sequences, a motif of several highly homologous variants appeared characteristic of ankylosing spondylitis blood. In ankylosing spondylitis patients, matched synovial fluid reportedly showed significant enrichment of disease-linked clones.

In germline, CDR1 is SGDLS, CDR2 YYNGEE. This CDR3 is built from 13 residues. V lost 3 bases, J lost 6 bases, and 9 bases lay in between. In TCRdb, the 5' RACE reads were re-called with MiXCR into one record per CDR3 protein. The sample includes 350,000 to 450,000 distinct CDR3 sequences, approximately 20% seen only once; the top ten take less than 15%. The receptor comes from a male donor with ankylosing spondylitis or in good health (not recorded which). J is TRBJ2-2 and V is TRBV9; no reliable D call. Material for sequencing was blood, either unsorted or a sorted T cell fraction (not recorded which). CDR3 nucleotide sequence: TGTGCCAGCAGCGCCCGTGGGTCCGGGGAGCTGTTTTTT. Its protein is CASSARGSGELFF. Using reference TRBV9 and TRBJ2-2 for the parts outside the CDR3, the full variable domain is DSGVTQTPKHLITATGQRVTLRCSPRSGDLSVYWYQQSLDQGLQFLIQYYNGEERAKGNILERFSAQQFPDLHSELNLSSLELGDSALYFCASSARGSGELFFGEGSRLTVL.